The clone carrying this TCR beta chain turned up a few times. Antigen specificity is unknown. The data originate from a study of T cell repertoires in cytomegalovirus infection. Background on the study: Matching HLA type, along with CMV infection, was indicated by public TCR beta signatures.

TCRdb redid the calling of the reads with MiXCR, one entry per CDR3 protein. Among about 360,000 distinct CDR3 sequences listed, 15% to 20% were seen once. The V segment lost 2 bases and the J segment 4 bases; nucleotides outside the gene matches: 14. Germline-derived CDR1 and CDR2 are LGHNA and YNFKEQ. The CDR3 totals 19 residues. Study-level findings and limits: Across the ex vivo response, the dominant clonotypes were HLA-C-restricted CMV-specific TCR beta clonotypes.

The specimen sequenced was PBMCs. The genes are TRBV4-2 and TRBJ1-2; 12 nucleotides align to TRBD1. This sequence was found in a human donor in good health (CMV status not recorded). Some clones in this sample may be carry-over from other donors' samples. CDR3 in amino acids: CASSQRTGTGGLGTYGYTF. DNA for the CDR3: TGTGCCAGCAGCCAAAGAACCGGGACAGGGGGCCTAGGCACCTATGGCTACACCTTC.